The 13 T cell receptor beta chains reported below all come from one sample, sequenced in a study of a mutant IDH1 vaccine in newly diagnosed glioma. TCRdb's copy holds only in-frame clones and misses some; the assay was immunoSEQ multiplex PCR. In the table there are about 67,000 clones, 80% to 90% of which are singletons. This sample's time point: baseline, week 1 (first vaccination visit). The treatment was: pre-vaccination baseline after standard-of-care therapy. Material: peripheral blood mononuclear cells (PBMCs), obtained from a glioma patient treated with radiotherapy, temozolomide or both. The origin of the receptors is a woman aged 18-35 years with glioma. Some clones in this sample may be carry-over from other donors' samples.

CDR3 in amino acids: CASSLRQGPNYGYTF. DNA for the CDR3: TGCGCCAGCAGCTTGAGGCAGGGGCCCAACTATGGCTACACCTTC. The gene calls are TRBV5-1 and TRBJ1-2; D may be TRBD1 (6 bases). The CDR3 loop spans 15 amino acids. V was pared by 1 base and J by 2 bases, with 12 bases between. CDR1 is SGHRS, CDR2 YFSETQ, per germline.

The chain combines TRBV5-6 with TRBJ1-2; 9 bases fit TRBD1. The CDR3 has 15 amino acids. Losses at the gene ends were 0 bases for V and 8 bases for J; bases not matched to a gene: 8. Germline lookup yields CDR1 SGHDT and CDR2 YYEEEE. CDR3 region: CASSLEGQGWRGYTF. DNA of the CDR3: TGTGCCAGCAGCTTGGAGGGACAGGGATGGAGAGGCTACACCTTC.

This clone appeared a single time. CDR3 in amino acids: CASSGQGVGRHQPQHF. As DNA, the CDR3 is TGTGCCAGCAGTGGGCAGGGGGTCGGGAGGCATCAGCCCCAGCATTTT. This chain joins TRBV2 and TRBJ1-5, with 7 bases fitting TRBD1. J was trimmed by 5 bases and V by 4 bases; bases with no gene match: 11. Germline lookup yields CDR1 SNHLY and CDR2 FYNNEI. The CDR3 sequence is 16 residues long.

This chain connects TRBV29-1 to TRBJ1-2; D gene ambiguous. This CDR3 region has 8 residues. Germline V lookup: CDR1 SQVTM, CDR2 ANQGSEA. The V and J ends lost 4 bases and 7 bases respectively, with 1 base between them. The CDR3 sequence is CSVGGYTF. Here the CDR3 DNA reads TGCAGCGTTGGTGGCTACACCTTC.

The genes are TRBV6-1 and TRBJ2-4; D remains unclear. Germline CDR1 and CDR2: MNHNS and SASEGT. The CDR3 loop spans 19 amino acids. Trimming cost V 0 bases and J 0 bases, with 18 bases left between them. CDR3 in amino acids: CASSEAASTHSLAKNIQYF. The CDR3 DNA follows: TGTGCCAGCAGTGAAGCAGCCAGTACACATTCTCTAGCCAAAAACATTCAGTACTTC.

The chain combines TRBV2 with TRBJ1-3, with a possible D match to TRBD1 (5 bases). V was trimmed by 4 bases and J by 3 bases, leaving 22 bases between them. This CDR3 has 18 residues. Germline lookup yields CDR1 SNHLY and CDR2 FYNNEI. CDR3 in DNA: TGTGCCAGCAGTGCTTGGGGCACCAACTTGAGAAGTGGAAACACCATATATTTT. Residues: CASSAWGTNLRSGNTIYF.

The V gene is TRBV30, the J gene TRBJ1-1; the D gene is possibly TRBD1 (5 bases). Trimming removed 4 bases at V and 5 bases at J, with 17 bases between. Germline V lookup: CDR1 GTSNPN, CDR2 SVGIG (reference sequence). CDR3 length: 14 amino acids. The CDR3 loop reads CAWMLQASGTEAFF. The CDR3, as DNA: TGTGCCTGGATGCTACAGGCCTCCGGGACTGAAGCTTTCTTT.

This clone appeared a few times. CDR3 sequence reads: CASSEAGTGQDIQYF. For the CDR3, the DNA is TGTGCCAGCAGTGAAGCCGGGACAGGGCAGGACATTCAGTACTTC. V is TRBV2 and J is TRBJ2-4; 9 bases map to TRBD1. The CDR3 has 15 amino acids. Germline CDR1 SNHLY, CDR2 FYNNEI. V gave up 0 bases and J gave up 8 bases; unmatched junction bases: 5.

CDR3 sequence: CASSRPIGPPQHF. The CDR3 DNA is TGTGCCAGCAGCCGCCCGATTGGGCCGCCCCAGCATTTT. The rearrangement joins TRBV7-6 to TRBJ1-5; D is ambiguous. Trimming left V 5 bases short and J 9 bases short, with 14 bases between. Germline CDR1 and CDR2: SGHVS and FNYEAQ. This CDR3 is built from 13 residues.

The CDR3, as DNA: TGTGCCAGCAGCGCGGGACAGGGAAGAGAGACCCAGTACTTC. Translating it yields CASSAGQGRETQYF. The chain employs TRBV5-4 and TRBJ2-5, with 9 bases that match TRBD1. Germline lookup yields CDR1 SGHNT and CDR2 YYREEE (reference sequence). This CDR3 is 14 amino acids long. J lost 4 bases, V lost 4 bases, and 5 bases had no gene match.

This rearrangement joins TRBV6-6 to TRBJ1-2; 9 bases align to TRBD1. CDR3 length: 14 amino acids. Trimming at V came to 4 bases and at J to 4 bases, leaving 4 bases not matched to a gene. CDR1 is MNHNY and CDR2 is SVGAGI in the germline V gene (reference sequence). Written as DNA, the CDR3 is TGTGCCAGCAGTTCCGGGACAGGGAGCTATGGCTACACCTTC. Translation gives CASSSGTGSYGYTF.

The rearrangement links TRBV4-1 to TRBJ2-7, with TRBD2 identical over 8 bases. The CDR3 spans 16 residues. V was clipped by 6 bases and J by 4 bases; unmatched bases: 14. CDR1 is MGHRA, CDR2 YSYEKL, per germline. The CDR3 is CASSPRVAGGDYEQYF. The CDR3 DNA reads TGCGCCAGCAGTCCAAGAGTCGCGGGGGGAGATTACGAGCAGTACTTC.

The chain uses TRBV5-1 and TRBJ1-1; TRBD1 matches at 11 bases. Germline CDR1 reads SGHRS; CDR2 reads YFSETQ. The CDR3 spans 18 residues. Losses at the gene ends were 0 bases for V and 3 bases for J; bases not matched to a gene: 10. The CDR3 sequence is CASSLGLAGQGAHTEAFF. The DNA of the CDR3 is TGCGCCAGCAGCTTGGGGTTAGCAGGACAGGGGGCCCACACTGAAGCTTTCTTT.